Below are 19 T cell receptor beta chains sequenced from a single sample in a study of metastatic and nonmetastatic thyroid tumors. Prior to thyroid surgery, none of the patients had received any treatment. TCRdb ran MiXCR on the PCR reads. Seen here are some 8,000 clones, 31% observed once, and the top ten hold less than 20%. The sample consisted of tumor tissue. These TCRs come from a female donor with papillary thyroid cancer or a benign thyroid nodule (not recorded which). Some clones in this sample may be carry-over from other donors' samples.

V usage is TRBV28 and J usage is TRBJ2-1, with 9 bases fitting TRBD2. The CDR3 has 15 residues. Germline assignment: CDR1 MDHEN and CDR2 SYDVKM. V dropped 3 bases and J dropped 4; count of bases not matched to a gene: 4. The CDR3 here is CASSLEAGGYNEQFF. As DNA, the CDR3 is TGTGCCAGCAGTTTGGAAGCGGGGGGTTACAATGAGCAGTTCTTC.

This clone appeared a few times. The chain links TRBV28 to TRBJ2-7, with 8 bases lining up with TRBD2. The CDR3 runs to 15 residues. The germline CDR1 and CDR2 sequences are MDHEN and SYDVKM. Trimming cost V 5 bases and J 6 bases; bases outside gene matches: 12. CDR3 loop: CASSPPSGGASEQYF. CDR3 DNA: TGTGCCAGCAGTCCCCCCAGCGGGGGCGCGTCCGAGCAGTACTTC.

The V gene is TRBV7-9, the J gene TRBJ2-1; 9 nucleotides match TRBD2. Germline-derived CDR1 and CDR2 are SEHNR and FQNEAQ (reference sequence). The CDR3 spans 14 residues. Losses at the gene ends were 5 bases for V and 6 bases for J; bases not matched to a gene: 5. The CDR3 DNA reads TGTGCCAGCAGCGCCGGGACTAGCAGCAATGAGCAGTTCTTC. Translation gives CASSAGTSSNEQFF.

About this clone: One end of the junction fails to match germline, which may point to a read error. The chain recombines TRBV19 with TRBJ1-5; a weak D match, TRBD1 (6 bases). Per the germline V gene, CDR1 is LNHDA and CDR2 is SQIVND (reference sequence). The CDR3 is 12 amino acids. The CDR3 sequence is CASSQGLKPQPF. DNA for the CDR3: TGTGCCAGTAGTCAGGGGTTGAAGCCCCAGCCTTTT.

This clone was counted a few times. V usage is TRBV24-1 and J usage is TRBJ2-3, with D perhaps matching TRBD2 (5 bases). CDR1 is KGHDR, CDR2 SFDVKD, per germline. The CDR3 totals 16 residues. V was trimmed by 1 base and J by 3 bases, leaving 13 bases between them. CDR3 region: CATSDFAGGLTDTQYF. CDR3 in DNA: TGTGCCACCAGTGATTTCGCGGGTGGACTTACAGATACGCAGTATTTT.

This sequence joins TRBV20-1 and TRBJ2-7, with 8 bases fitting TRBD2. V trimming: 6 bases; J trimming: 1 base; junction bases outside the gene matches: 8. Germline-derived CDR1 and CDR2 are DFQATT and SNEGSKA (reference sequence). The CDR3 covers 14 residues. CDR3 sequence: CSARRSGGSYEQYF. Here the CDR3 DNA reads TGCAGTGCAAGGAGAAGCGGGGGATCCTACGAGCAGTACTTC.

The chain recombines TRBV10-3 with TRBJ1-2; unclear D gene. Germline CDR1 and CDR2: ENHRY and SYGVKD. The CDR3 sequence is 14 residues long. V was cut by 2 bases and J by 2 bases, with 9 bases left in between. This chain's CDR3 is CAISEEVGNYGYTF. CDR3 DNA: TGTGCCATCAGTGAGGAAGTGGGAAACTATGGCTACACCTTC.

This clone has just a few counts. The genes are TRBV5-1 and TRBJ2-1, with a tentative D call TRBD2 (6 bases). The CDR3 has 15 amino acids. Germline assignment: CDR1 SGHRS and CDR2 YFSETQ. V was clipped by 5 bases and J by 1 base, with 13 bases between them. CDR3 coding DNA: TGCGCCAGCAGACCCTTAGCGGAATCCTACAATGAGCAGTTCTTC. Its translation is CASRPLAESYNEQFF.

The V call is TRBV7-2, the J call TRBJ2-7; D not certain. This CDR3 comprises 12 residues. Germline V gene lookup returns CDR1 SGHTA and CDR2 FQGNSA. Trimming stripped 5 bases from V and 6 bases from J, with 11 bases between. The CDR3: CASSPRPAEQYF. The DNA of the CDR3 is TGTGCCAGCAGCCCGCGGCCGGCCGAGCAGTACTTC.

The rearrangement links TRBV4-2 to TRBJ1-3, with D unclear. This CDR3 has 15 amino acids. V gave up 0 bases and J gave up 0 bases, with 6 bases separating them. Germline assignment: CDR1 LGHNA and CDR2 YNFKEQ. The CDR3 protein is CASSQEPNSGNTIYF. CDR3 nucleotide sequence: TGTGCCAGCAGCCAAGAACCCAACTCTGGAAACACCATATATTTT.

V and J are TRBV12-3 or TRBV12-4 and TRBJ1-2; 8 nucleotides align to TRBD1. V shed 7 bases and J 7 bases; nucleotides not matched to a gene: 11. The CDR3 has 14 amino acids. The CDR3 nucleotides are TGTGCCAGCACCCGGACAGGGAAGGATGGTGGCTACACCTTC. Protein: CASTRTGKDGGYTF.

This clone is judged medium-sized. The rearrangement joins TRBV7-2 to TRBJ2-5; tentative D call: TRBD1 (7 bases). Germline CDR1 reads SGHTA; CDR2 reads FQGNSA. Trimming cost V 6 bases and J 2 bases, with 19 bases left between them. The CDR3 covers 16 residues. The CDR3 loop reads CASRRGGRAGQETQYF. Written as DNA, the CDR3 is TGTGCCAGCAGGAGAGGGGGCCGGGCGGGACAAGAGACCCAGTACTTC.

This clone was seen more than once but under ten times. The chain couples TRBV6-1 to TRBJ2-7; 8 bases are shared with TRBD1. CDR1 and CDR2 (germline): MNHNS, SASEGT. J gave up 2 bases and V 7 bases, and 10 bases lay outside the gene matches. This CDR3 region has 15 residues. CDR3 bases: TGTGCCAGCACCGACAGGGGCTTTACTACCTACGAGCAGTACTTC. Its translation: CASTDRGFTTYEQYF.

The gene calls are TRBV6-1 and TRBJ2-1, with D maybe TRBD2 (5 bases). The V gene lost 7 bases and the J gene lost 1 base, with 14 bases spanning the gap. The CDR3 is 15 residues long. From germline, CDR1 is MNHNS and CDR2 SASEGT. The CDR3 nucleotides are TGTGCCAGCACCCTAAGTCGGGGATCCTACAATGAGCAGTTCTTC. It specifies CASTLSRGSYNEQFF.

In its sample, this clone was seen many times. This chain uses TRBV20-1 with TRBJ2-5, with D possibly being TRBD2 (6 bases). The CDR3 contains 14 residues. Germline loops: CDR1 DFQATT, CDR2 SNEGSKA (reference sequence). V was clipped by 0 bases and J by 0 bases, with 8 bases between them. DNA of the CDR3: TGCAGTGCTAGAGATGGGGGGTACCAAGAGACCCAGTACTTC. Its translation is CSARDGGYQETQYF.

This clone came up a few times. The chain uses TRBV20-1 and TRBJ2-7, with TRBD2 as a possible D gene (5 bases). The CDR3 has 15 amino acids. V lost 4 bases, J lost 4 bases, and 20 bases lay in between. CDR1 DFQATT and CDR2 SNEGSKA come from the germline V gene (reference sequence). The CDR3 DNA follows: TGCAGTGCTATTAGGGTCCGCCCGGGGTCGTACGAGCAGTACTTC. This translates into CSAIRVRPGSYEQYF.

The J gene is TRBJ2-3, the V gene TRBV9; 7 bases are shared with TRBD2. Per germline, CDR1 SGDLS and CDR2 YYNGEE. The junction had 6 bases not matched to a gene; V was cut back by 6 bases and J by 2 bases. This CDR3 spans 14 amino acids. The CDR3 region has the DNA TGTGCCAGCAAGGGAGGGCCCTACACAGATACGCAGTATTTT. Translated, it gives CASKGGPYTDTQYF. Full variable domain (remainder filled in from reference TRBV9 and TRBJ2-3): DSGVTQTPKHLITATGQRVTLRCSPRSGDLSVYWYQQSLDQGLQFLIQYYNGEERAKGNILERFSAQQFPDLHSELNLSSLELGDSALYFCASKGGPYTDTQYFGPGTRLTVL.

In this sample, this clone turned up a few times. The V call is TRBV24-1, the J call TRBJ1-1; D ambiguous. The V gene's germline CDR1 is KGHDR and CDR2 SFDVKD. V was shortened by 9 bases and J by 1 base, with 8 bases between the two germline ends. CDR3 length equals 12 residues. The CDR3 here is CATSRGNTEAFF. As DNA, the CDR3 is TGTGCCACCTCTAGAGGGAACACTGAAGCTTTCTTT.

By share, this clone counts as medium-sized (0.01 to 0.1%). The J gene is TRBJ2-3, the V gene TRBV5-4; the D gene is possibly TRBD2 (6 bases). With 4 bases removed from V and 0 bases from J, the gap between germline ends came to 12 bases. The CDR3 is 15 amino acids. Germline CDR1 SGHNT, CDR2 YYREEE (reference sequence). CDR3: CASSMYSGSTDTQYF. Here the CDR3 DNA reads TGTGCCAGCAGCATGTATAGCGGCAGCACAGATACGCAGTATTTT.